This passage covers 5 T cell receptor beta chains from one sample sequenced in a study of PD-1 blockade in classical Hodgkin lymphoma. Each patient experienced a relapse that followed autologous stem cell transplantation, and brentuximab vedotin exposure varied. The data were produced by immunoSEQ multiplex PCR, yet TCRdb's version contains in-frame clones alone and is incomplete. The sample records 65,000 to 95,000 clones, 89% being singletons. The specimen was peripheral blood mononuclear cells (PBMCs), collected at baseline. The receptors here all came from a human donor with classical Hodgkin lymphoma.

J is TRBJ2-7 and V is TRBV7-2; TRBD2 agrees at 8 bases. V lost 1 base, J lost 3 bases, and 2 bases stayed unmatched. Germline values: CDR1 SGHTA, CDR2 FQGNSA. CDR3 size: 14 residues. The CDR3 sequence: CASSLGLAGYEQYF. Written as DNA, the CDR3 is TGTGCCAGCAGCTTAGGCCTAGCGGGCTACGAGCAGTACTTC. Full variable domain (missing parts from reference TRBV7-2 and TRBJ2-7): GAGVSQSPSNKVTEKGKDVELRCDPISGHTALYWYRQSLGQGLEFLIYFQGNSAPDKSGLPSDRFSAERTGGSVSTLTIQRTQQEDSAVYLCASSLGLAGYEQYFGPGTRLTVT.

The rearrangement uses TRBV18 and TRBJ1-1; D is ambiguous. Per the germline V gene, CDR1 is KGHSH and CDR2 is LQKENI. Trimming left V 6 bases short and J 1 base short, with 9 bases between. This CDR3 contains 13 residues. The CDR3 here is CASSDGKNTEAFF. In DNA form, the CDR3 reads TGTGCCAGCTCTGATGGCAAGAACACTGAAGCTTTCTTT. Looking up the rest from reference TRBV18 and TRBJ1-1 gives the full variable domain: NAGVMQNPRHLVRRRGQEARLRCSPMKGHSHVYWYRQLPEEGLKFMVYLQKENIIDESGMPKERFSAEFPKEGPSILRIQQVVRGDSAAYFCASSDGKNTEAFFGQGTRLTVV.

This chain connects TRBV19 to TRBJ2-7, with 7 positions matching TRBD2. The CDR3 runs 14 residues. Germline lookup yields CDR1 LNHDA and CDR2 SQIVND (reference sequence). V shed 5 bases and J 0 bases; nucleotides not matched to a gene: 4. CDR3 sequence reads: CASSLQRDSYEQYF. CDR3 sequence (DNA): TGTGCCAGTAGTTTACAGCGGGACTCCTACGAGCAGTACTTC.

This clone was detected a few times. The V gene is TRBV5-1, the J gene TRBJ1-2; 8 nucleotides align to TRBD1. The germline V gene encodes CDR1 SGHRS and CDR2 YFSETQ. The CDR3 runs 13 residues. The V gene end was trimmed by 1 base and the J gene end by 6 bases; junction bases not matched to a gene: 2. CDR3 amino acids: CASSLSGGNGYTF. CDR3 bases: TGCGCCAGCAGCTTGTCAGGGGGCAATGGCTACACCTTC. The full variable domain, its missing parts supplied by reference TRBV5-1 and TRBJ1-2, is KAGVTQTPRYLIKTRGQQVTLSCSPISGHRSVSWYQQTPGQGLQFLFEYFSETQRNKGNFPGRFSGRQFSNSRSEMNVSTLELGDSALYLCASSLSGGNGYTFGSGTRLTVV.

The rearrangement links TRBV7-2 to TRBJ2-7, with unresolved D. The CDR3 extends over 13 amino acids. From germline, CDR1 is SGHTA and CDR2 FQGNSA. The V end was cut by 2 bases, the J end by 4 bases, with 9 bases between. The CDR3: CASSLSASYEQYF. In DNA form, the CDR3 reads TGTGCCAGCAGCTTAAGTGCCAGTTACGAGCAGTACTTC.